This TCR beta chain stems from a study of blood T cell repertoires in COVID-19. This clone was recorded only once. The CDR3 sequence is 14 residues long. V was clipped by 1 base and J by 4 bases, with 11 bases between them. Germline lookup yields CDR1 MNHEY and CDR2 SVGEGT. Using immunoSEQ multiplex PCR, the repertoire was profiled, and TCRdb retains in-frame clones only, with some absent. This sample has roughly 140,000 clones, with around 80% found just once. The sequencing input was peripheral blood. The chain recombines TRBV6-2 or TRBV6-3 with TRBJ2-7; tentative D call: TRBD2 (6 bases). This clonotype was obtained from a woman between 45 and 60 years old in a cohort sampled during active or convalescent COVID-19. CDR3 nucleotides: TGTGCCAGCAGTTACTTGGGACTGCCTTACGAGCAGTACTTC. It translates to CASSYLGLPYEQYF.